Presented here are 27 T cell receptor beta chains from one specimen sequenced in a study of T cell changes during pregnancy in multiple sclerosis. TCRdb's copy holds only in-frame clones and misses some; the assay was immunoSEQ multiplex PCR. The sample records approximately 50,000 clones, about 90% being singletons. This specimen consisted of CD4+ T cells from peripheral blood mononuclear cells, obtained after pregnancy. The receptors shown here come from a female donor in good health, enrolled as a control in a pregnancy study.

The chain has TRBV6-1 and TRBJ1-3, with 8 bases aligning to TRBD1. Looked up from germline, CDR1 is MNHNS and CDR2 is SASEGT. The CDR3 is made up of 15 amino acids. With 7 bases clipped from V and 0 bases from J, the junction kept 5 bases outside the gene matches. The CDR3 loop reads CASIRTGRSGNTIYF. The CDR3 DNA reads TGTGCCAGCATTCGGACAGGGCGCTCTGGAAACACCATATATTTT.

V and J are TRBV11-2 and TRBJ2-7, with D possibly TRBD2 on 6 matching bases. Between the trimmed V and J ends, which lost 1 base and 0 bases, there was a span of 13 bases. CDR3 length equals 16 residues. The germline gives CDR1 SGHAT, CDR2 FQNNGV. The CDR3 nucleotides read TGTGCCAGCAGCTTAGGCGGGGCTTCACTCTCCTACGAGCAGTACTTC. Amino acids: CASSLGGASLSYEQYF.

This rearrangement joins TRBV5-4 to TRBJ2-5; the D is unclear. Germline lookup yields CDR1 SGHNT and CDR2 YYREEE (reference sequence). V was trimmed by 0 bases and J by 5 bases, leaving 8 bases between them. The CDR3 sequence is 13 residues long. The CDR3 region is CASSLGGRETQYF. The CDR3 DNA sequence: TGTGCCAGCAGCTTGGGAGGCCGGGAGACCCAGTACTTC.

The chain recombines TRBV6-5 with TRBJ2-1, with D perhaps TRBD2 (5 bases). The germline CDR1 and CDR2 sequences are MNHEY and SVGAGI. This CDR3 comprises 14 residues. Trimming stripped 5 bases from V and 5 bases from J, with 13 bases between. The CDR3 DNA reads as TGTGCCAGCAGTGAGGACTCGACGAACAATGAGCAGTTCTTC. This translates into CASSEDSTNNEQFF.

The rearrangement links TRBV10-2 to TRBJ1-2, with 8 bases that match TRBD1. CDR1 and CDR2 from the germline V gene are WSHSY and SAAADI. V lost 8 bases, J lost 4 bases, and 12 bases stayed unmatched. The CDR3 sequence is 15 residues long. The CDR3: CASAGDRNASYGYTF. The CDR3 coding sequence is TGCGCCAGCGCCGGGGACAGGAACGCGAGCTATGGCTACACCTTC.

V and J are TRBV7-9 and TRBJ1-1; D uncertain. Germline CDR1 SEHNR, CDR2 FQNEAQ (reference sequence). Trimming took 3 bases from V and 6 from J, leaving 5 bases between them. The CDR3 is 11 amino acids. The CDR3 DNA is TGTGCCAGCAGCTTGACTGCTGAAGCTTTCTTT. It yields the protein CASSLTAEAFF.

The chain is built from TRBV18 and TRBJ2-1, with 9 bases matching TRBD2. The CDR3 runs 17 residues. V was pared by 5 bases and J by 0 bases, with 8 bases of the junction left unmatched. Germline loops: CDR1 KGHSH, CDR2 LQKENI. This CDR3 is CASSIGTSSTSYNEQFF. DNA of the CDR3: TGTGCCAGCTCAATTGGGACTAGCTCAACCTCCTACAATGAGCAGTTCTTC.

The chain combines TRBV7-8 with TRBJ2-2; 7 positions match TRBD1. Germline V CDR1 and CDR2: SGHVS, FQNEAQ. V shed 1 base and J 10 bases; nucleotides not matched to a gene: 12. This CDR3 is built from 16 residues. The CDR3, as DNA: TGTGCCAGCAGCTTAGAACGGACAGGTGGCGGCGCGGAGCTGTTTTTT. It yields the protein CASSLERTGGGAELFF.

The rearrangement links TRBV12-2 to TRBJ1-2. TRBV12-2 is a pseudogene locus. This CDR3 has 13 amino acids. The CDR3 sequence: CASRSHRNYGYTF. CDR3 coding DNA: TGTGCAAGTCGCTCGCATCGGAACTATGGCTACACCTTC.

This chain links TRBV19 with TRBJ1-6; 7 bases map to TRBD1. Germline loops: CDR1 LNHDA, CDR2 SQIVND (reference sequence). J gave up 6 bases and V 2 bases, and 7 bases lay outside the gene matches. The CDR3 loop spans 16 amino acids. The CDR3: CASSISTGMGNSPLHF. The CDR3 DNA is TGTGCCAGTAGTATATCGACAGGGATGGGTAATTCACCCCTCCACTTT.

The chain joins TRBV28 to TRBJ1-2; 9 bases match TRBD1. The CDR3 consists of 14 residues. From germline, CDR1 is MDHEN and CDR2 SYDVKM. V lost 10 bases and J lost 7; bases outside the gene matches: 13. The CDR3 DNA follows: TGTGCCATCCAGATACAGGGGGCTCGGGTTGGCTACACCTTC. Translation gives CAIQIQGARVGYTF.

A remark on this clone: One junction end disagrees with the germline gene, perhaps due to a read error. The CDR3 reads CATSRDRADRTYAF. CDR3 sequence (DNA): TGTGCCACCAGCAGAGATCGGGCGGACAGAACCTACGCCTTC. V gene TRBV15 combines with J gene TRBJ1-2, with D perhaps TRBD1 (6 bases). The CDR3 contains 14 residues. The germline CDR1 and CDR2 sequences are LNHNV and YYDKDF (reference sequence).

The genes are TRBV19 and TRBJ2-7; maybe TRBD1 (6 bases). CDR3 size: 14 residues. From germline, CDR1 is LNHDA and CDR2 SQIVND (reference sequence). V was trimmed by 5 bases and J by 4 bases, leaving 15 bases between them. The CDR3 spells CASSQTGIGYEQYF. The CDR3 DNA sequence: TGTGCCAGTAGTCAGACAGGTATCGGGTACGAGCAGTACTTC.

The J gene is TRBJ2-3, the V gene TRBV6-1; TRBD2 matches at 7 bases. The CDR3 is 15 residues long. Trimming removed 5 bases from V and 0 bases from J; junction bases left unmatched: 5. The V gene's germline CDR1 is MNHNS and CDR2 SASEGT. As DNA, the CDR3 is TGTGCCAGCAGTCTTCTTAGCGGGAGCACAGATACGCAGTATTTT. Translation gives CASSLLSGSTDTQYF.

DNA for the CDR3: TGTGCCAGCAGCGCCCGTTTGTCCGCGAACACCGGGGAGCTGTTTTTT. It yields the protein CASSARLSANTGELFF. This chain joins TRBV9 and TRBJ2-2; D is unresolved. Deletions cut 3 bases from V and 0 bases from J, with 12 bases between. Germline lookup yields CDR1 SGDLS and CDR2 YYNGEE. The CDR3 runs to 16 residues.

CDR3 region: CASSLATAWPLEQYF. The CDR3 DNA follows: TGTGCCAGCAGCTTAGCCACAGCATGGCCACTCGAGCAGTACTTC. This sequence joins TRBV7-2 and TRBJ2-7, with D uncertain. The ends were cut back, 0 bases at V and 6 bases at J, with 15 bases in the middle. Germline lookup yields CDR1 SGHTA and CDR2 FQGNSA. This CDR3 region has 15 residues.

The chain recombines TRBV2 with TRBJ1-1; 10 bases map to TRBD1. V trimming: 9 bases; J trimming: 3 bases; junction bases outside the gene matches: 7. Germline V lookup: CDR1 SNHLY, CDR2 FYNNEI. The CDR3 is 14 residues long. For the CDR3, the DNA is TGTGCCAGGATATCCGGGACAGGGGACACTGAAGCTTTCTTT. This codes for CARISGTGDTEAFF. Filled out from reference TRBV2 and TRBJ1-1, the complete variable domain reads EPEVTQTPSHQVTQMGQEVILRCVPISNHLYFYWYRQILGQKVEFLVSFYNNEISEKSEIFDDQFSVERPDGSNFTLKIRSTKLEDSAMYFCARISGTGDTEAFFGQGTRLTVV.

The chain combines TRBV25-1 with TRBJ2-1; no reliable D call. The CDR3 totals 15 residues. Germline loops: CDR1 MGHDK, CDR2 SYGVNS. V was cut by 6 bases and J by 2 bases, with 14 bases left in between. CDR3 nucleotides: TGTGCCAGCAGCACGGCGGCGGTAACCTACAATGAGCAGTTCTTC. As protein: CASSTAAVTYNEQFF.

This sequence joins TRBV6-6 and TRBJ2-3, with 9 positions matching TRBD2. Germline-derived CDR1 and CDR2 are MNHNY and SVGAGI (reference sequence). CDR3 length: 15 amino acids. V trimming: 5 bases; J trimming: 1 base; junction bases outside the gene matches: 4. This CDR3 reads CASSGGLAGTDTQYF. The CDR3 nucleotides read TGTGCCAGCAGTGGGGGACTAGCAGGCACAGATACGCAGTATTTT.

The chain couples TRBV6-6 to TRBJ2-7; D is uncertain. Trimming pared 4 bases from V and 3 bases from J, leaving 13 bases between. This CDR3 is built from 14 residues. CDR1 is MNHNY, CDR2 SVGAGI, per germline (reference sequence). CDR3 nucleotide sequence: TGTGCCAGCAGTTCGGTTGGAAACTACTACGAGCAGTACTTC. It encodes CASSSVGNYYEQYF.

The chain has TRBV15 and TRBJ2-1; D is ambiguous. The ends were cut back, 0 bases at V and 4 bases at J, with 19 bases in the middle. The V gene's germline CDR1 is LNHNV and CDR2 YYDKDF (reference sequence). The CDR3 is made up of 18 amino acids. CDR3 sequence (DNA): TGTGCCACCAGCAGAGATAGTCCCAGATCGGCTAGTTACAATGAGCAGTTCTTC. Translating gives CATSRDSPRSASYNEQFF.

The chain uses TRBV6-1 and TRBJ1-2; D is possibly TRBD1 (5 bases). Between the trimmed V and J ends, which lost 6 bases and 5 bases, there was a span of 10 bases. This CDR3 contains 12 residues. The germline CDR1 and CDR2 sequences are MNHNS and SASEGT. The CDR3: CASSLDSYGYTF. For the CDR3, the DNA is TGTGCCAGCAGCCTCGACAGTTATGGCTACACCTTC.

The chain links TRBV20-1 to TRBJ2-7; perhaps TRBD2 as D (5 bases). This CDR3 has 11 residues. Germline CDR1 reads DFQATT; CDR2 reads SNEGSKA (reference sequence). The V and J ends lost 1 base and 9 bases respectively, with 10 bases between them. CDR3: CSARVIEGQYF. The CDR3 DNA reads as TGCAGTGCTAGAGTGATCGAGGGGCAGTACTTC.

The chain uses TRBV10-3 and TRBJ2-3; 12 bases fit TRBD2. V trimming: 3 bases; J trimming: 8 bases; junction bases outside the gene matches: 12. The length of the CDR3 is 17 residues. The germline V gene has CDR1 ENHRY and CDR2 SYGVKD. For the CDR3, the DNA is TGTGCCATCAGTGATTCAAATAGACTAGCGGGAGTAGGTACGCAGTATTTT. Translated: CAISDSNRLAGVGTQYF.

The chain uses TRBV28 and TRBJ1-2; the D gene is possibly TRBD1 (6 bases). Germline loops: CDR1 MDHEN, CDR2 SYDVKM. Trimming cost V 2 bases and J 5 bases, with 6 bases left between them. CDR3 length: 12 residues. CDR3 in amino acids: CASSLRGYGYTF. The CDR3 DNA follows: TGTGCCAGCAGTTTAAGGGGGTATGGCTACACCTTC.

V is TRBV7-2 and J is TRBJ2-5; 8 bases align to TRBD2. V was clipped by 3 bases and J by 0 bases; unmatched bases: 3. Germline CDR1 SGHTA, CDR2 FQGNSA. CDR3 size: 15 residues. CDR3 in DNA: TGTGCCAGCAGCTTCCAGCGGGGGCACCAAGAGACCCAGTACTTC. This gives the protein CASSFQRGHQETQYF. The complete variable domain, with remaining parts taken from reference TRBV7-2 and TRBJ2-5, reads GAGVSQSPSNKVTEKGKDVELRCDPISGHTALYWYRQSLGQGLEFLIYFQGNSAPDKSGLPSDRFSAERTGGSVSTLTIQRTQQEDSAVYLCASSFQRGHQETQYFGPGTRLLVL.

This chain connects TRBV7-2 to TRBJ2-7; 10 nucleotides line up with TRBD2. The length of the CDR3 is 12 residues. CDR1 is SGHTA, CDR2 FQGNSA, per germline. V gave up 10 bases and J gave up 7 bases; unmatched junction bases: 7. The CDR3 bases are TGTGCCAACTGTAGCGGGAGGAGTGAGCAGTACTTC. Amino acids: CANCSGRSEQYF.